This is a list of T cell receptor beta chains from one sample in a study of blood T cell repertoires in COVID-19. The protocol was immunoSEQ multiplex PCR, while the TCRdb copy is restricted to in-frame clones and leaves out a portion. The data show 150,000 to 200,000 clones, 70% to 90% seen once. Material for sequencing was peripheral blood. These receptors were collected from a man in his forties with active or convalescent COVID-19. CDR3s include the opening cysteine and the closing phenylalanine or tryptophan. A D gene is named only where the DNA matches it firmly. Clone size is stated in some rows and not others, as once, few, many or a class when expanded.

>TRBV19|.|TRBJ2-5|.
TGTGCCAGTAGTATAGGGGGGCTCGGGGAGACCCAGTACTTC
CASSIGGLGETQYF
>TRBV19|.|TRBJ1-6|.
TGTGCCAGTAGTATAGCCCAGGGCTCACCCCTCCACTTT
CASSIAQGSPLHF
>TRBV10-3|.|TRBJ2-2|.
TGTGCCATCACCGATAGGGGCCGTGGCGCTTCCGGGGAGCTGTTTTTT
CAITDRGRGASGELFF
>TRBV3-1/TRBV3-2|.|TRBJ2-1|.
TGTGCCAGCAGCCAAGATAACGGGTACAATGAGCAGTTCTTC
CASSQDNGYNEQFF
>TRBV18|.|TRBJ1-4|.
TGTGCCAGCTCACCGTTTTATCTACGAGGAGGGGAAAAACTGTTTTTT
CASSPFYLRGGEKLFF
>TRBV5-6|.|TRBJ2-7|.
TGTGCCAGCAGCTTGGGGCGTCGGGTGTACGAGCAGTACTTC
CASSLGRRVYEQYF
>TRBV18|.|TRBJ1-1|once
TGTGCCAGCTCACCACGGCTTATCTCAATGAACACTGAAGCTTTCTTT
CASSPRLISMNTEAFF
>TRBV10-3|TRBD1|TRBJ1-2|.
TGTGCCATCAGTGGTGTGACAGGGTATAGTACCTATGGCTACACCTTC
CAISGVTGYSTYGYTF
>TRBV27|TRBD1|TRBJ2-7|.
TGTGCCAGCAGTCCCGGGACAGGGTACGTCGAGCAGTACTTC
CASSPGTGYVEQYF
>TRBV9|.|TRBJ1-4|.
TGTGCCAGCAGCCGGGGGTTTGATGAAAAACTGTTTTTT
CASSRGFDEKLFF
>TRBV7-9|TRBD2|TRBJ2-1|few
TGTGCCAGCAGCACCGACGCGGGGGGGCCGGAATTCTTC
CASSTDAGGPEFF
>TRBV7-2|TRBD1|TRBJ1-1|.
TGTGCCAGCTTCCGGACCAGGGGGCCGGGAACGAACACTGAAGCTTTCTTT
CASFRTRGPGTNTEAFF
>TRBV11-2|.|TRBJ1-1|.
TGTGCCAGCAGTACCGGGACTGAAACGATGAACACTGAAGCTTTCTTT
CASSTGTETMNTEAFF
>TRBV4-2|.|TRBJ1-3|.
TGTGCCAGCAGCCAAGATCTGGCAGGCGCCTCTGGAAACACCATATATTTT
CASSQDLAGASGNTIYF
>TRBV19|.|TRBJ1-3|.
TGTGCCAGTGCTGAGGACTCGCTGTTTCCGAACACCATATATTTT
CASAEDSLFPNTIYF